This T cell receptor beta chain originates from a study of T cell changes during pregnancy in multiple sclerosis (dated by TCRdb to about 2019). About the full investigation: In women with multiple sclerosis, the researchers looked at how the T cell repertoire shifted as pregnancy progressed.

The CDR3 contains 15 residues, cysteine and phenylalanine counted. Of the read, only the CDR3 DNA is kept; its 45 bases are in frame from base 1. As encoded in the germline V gene (reference sequence), CDR1 is GTSNPN while CDR2 is SVGIG. Cut back by 4 bases and 5 bases, the V and J ends lie 19 bases apart. The method behind the library was the immunoSEQ multiplex PCR assay. TCRdb took this table from immuneACCESS and kept in-frame rearrangements with V and J called. Such tables lack part of the clones; where checked against another copy, unresolved V genes explain under half of the gap, and the rest is unexplained. Here the sample has approximately 59,000 clones; under 95% occur a single time. The ten largest clones add up to approximately 1.5% of the sample. This clone was seen once. Its specific antigen is unknown. Per-base qualities were not stored, and no clone one base away is much larger.

The sequence is built from TRBV30 and TRBJ2-3, and possibly TRBD2, on 6 matching bases. The source material was peripheral blood, sampled in the third trimester of pregnancy. The receptor's source is a female donor in good health, enrolled as a control in a pregnancy study. The CDR3 region: CAWTVGRGRIDTQYF. The DNA sequence reads TGTGCCTGGACTGTGGGTCGGGGGAGGATAGATACGCAGTATTTT. The reference TRBV30 and TRBJ2-3 proteins fill in what lies around the CDR3, so the full variable domain reads SQTIHQWPATLVQPVGSPLSLECTVEGTSNPNLYWYRQAAGRGLQLLFYSVGIGQISSEVPQNLSASRPQDRQFILSSKKLLLSDSGFYLCAWTVGRGRIDTQYFGPGTRLTVL.